This is a list of T cell receptor beta chains from one sample in a study of beta chain features in type 1 diabetes. Sequencing was performed with immunoSEQ multiplex PCR; in TCRdb, only in-frame clones are kept and a portion is missing. The table has around 21,000 clones, 50% seen once. The sequencing input was stem cell memory CD4+ T cells from blood. The receptor source for this set is a man between 18 and 35 years old in good health. Both conserved end residues are trimmed from each CDR3. D genes are given only for firm matches.

v_call: TRBV7-3; d_call: -; j_call: TRBJ2-5; cdr3_aa: ASSDQPGGQETQY
v_call: TRBV28; d_call: -; j_call: TRBJ2-5; cdr3_aa: ASSLWEQIGQETQY
v_call: TRBV6-5; d_call: -; j_call: TRBJ2-7; cdr3_aa: ASSYGGSDYEQY
v_call: TRBV30; d_call: -; j_call: TRBJ1-4; cdr3_aa: AWTWGKKSEKLF
v_call: TRBV5-1; d_call: TRBD2; j_call: TRBJ2-1; cdr3_aa: ASSLGGGGTYNEQF
v_call: TRBV28; d_call: TRBD2; j_call: TRBJ2-1; cdr3_aa: ASSPPGTSGYNEQF
v_call: TRBV10-3; d_call: TRBD2; j_call: TRBJ2-1; cdr3_aa: AISGPGGMQF
v_call: TRBV7-2; d_call: -; j_call: TRBJ1-2; cdr3_aa: ASSLMGLENGYT
v_call: TRBV28; d_call: -; j_call: TRBJ2-3; cdr3_aa: ASKEGTDTQY
v_call: TRBV25-1; d_call: TRBD1; j_call: TRBJ2-2; cdr3_aa: ASSGLQGYWELF
v_call: TRBV6-6; d_call: TRBD2; j_call: TRBJ2-3; cdr3_aa: ASSYSGGSADTQY
v_call: TRBV2; d_call: -; j_call: TRBJ2-2; cdr3_aa: ASGTSNTGELF
v_call: TRBV2; d_call: TRBD1; j_call: TRBJ2-4; cdr3_aa: ASSPWETGNE
v_call: TRBV7-2; d_call: TRBD1; j_call: TRBJ1-5; cdr3_aa: ASSSGQAQPQH
v_call: TRBV7-2; d_call: -; j_call: TRBJ2-3; cdr3_aa: ASSLDIRDTQY
v_call: TRBV4-3; d_call: -; j_call: TRBJ1-1; cdr3_aa: ASSLAPPGHFIMNTEAF
v_call: TRBV7-9; d_call: TRBD2; j_call: TRBJ2-4; cdr3_aa: ASSSGGTSGRHIQY
v_call: TRBV15; d_call: -; j_call: TRBJ2-7; cdr3_aa: ATSRGRDYEQY
v_call: TRBV6-5; d_call: -; j_call: TRBJ1-5; cdr3_aa: ASSYSTVPGPQH
v_call: TRBV19; d_call: TRBD1; j_call: TRBJ2-5; cdr3_aa: ASRTGDLGYETQY
v_call: TRBV28; d_call: -; j_call: TRBJ2-3; cdr3_aa: ASSTTGSGTDTQY
v_call: TRBV19; d_call: -; j_call: TRBJ1-5; cdr3_aa: ASSKSGNQPQH
v_call: TRBV12-5; d_call: TRBD1; j_call: TRBJ1-1; cdr3_aa: ASGPGQGFTEAF
v_call: TRBV18; d_call: -; j_call: TRBJ2-7; cdr3_aa: ASSPPDRPKGDPGN
v_call: TRBV4-2; d_call: TRBD1; j_call: TRBJ2-1; cdr3_aa: ASSQDGTEFNEQF
v_call: TRBV6-5; d_call: -; j_call: TRBJ1-2; cdr3_aa: ASGRGTYGYT
v_call: TRBV5-1; d_call: TRBD1; j_call: TRBJ2-7; cdr3_aa: ASSGGRGTGGSEQY
v_call: TRBV5-4; d_call: -; j_call: TRBJ2-2; cdr3_aa: ASSIYFGTPTGELF
v_call: TRBV6-6; d_call: -; j_call: TRBJ2-5; cdr3_aa: ASSSGQGGGTQY
v_call: TRBV28; d_call: TRBD2; j_call: TRBJ2-7; cdr3_aa: ASSDSGTSGTYEQY
v_call: TRBV7-3; d_call: TRBD1; j_call: TRBJ2-6; cdr3_aa: ASSLTMQGAGGANVLT
v_call: TRBV27; d_call: TRBD2; j_call: TRBJ2-4; cdr3_aa: ASSSLDIAGLSKNIQY
v_call: TRBV7-2; d_call: -; j_call: TRBJ2-3; cdr3_aa: ASSPLTYSDTQY
v_call: TRBV2; d_call: TRBD2; j_call: TRBJ2-3; cdr3_aa: ASRLAGGASTDTQY
v_call: TRBV7-9; d_call: -; j_call: TRBJ2-7; cdr3_aa: ASSFDGRRGIGYEQY
v_call: TRBV5-1; d_call: -; j_call: TRBJ2-5; cdr3_aa: ASSFLTNQETQY
v_call: TRBV7-3; d_call: -; j_call: TRBJ1-1; cdr3_aa: ASSLNEGKAF
v_call: TRBV19; d_call: -; j_call: TRBJ2-1; cdr3_aa: ASSTLATSYNEQF
v_call: TRBV7-2; d_call: -; j_call: TRBJ2-5; cdr3_aa: ASSLQVRETQY
v_call: TRBV11-2; d_call: TRBD2; j_call: TRBJ2-1; cdr3_aa: ASSRTSGSAYEQF
v_call: TRBV7-2; d_call: -; j_call: TRBJ2-7; cdr3_aa: ASSLVGYEQY
v_call: TRBV5-1; d_call: -; j_call: TRBJ1-1; cdr3_aa: ASSSNSGGAF
v_call: TRBV7-9; d_call: -; j_call: TRBJ1-1; cdr3_aa: ASSNSPGGRLSRNTEAF
v_call: TRBV6-6; d_call: TRBD1; j_call: TRBJ2-7; cdr3_aa: ASSTRQGVGEQY
v_call: TRBV30; d_call: -; j_call: TRBJ2-7; cdr3_aa: AWRDSWGEQY
v_call: TRBV6-8; d_call: TRBD2; j_call: TRBJ2-3; cdr3_aa: ASGGLAGGDTQY
v_call: TRBV29-1; d_call: TRBD1; j_call: TRBJ2-2; cdr3_aa: SVPGQGNTGELF
v_call: TRBV11-2; d_call: -; j_call: TRBJ1-1; cdr3_aa: ASSLARGFGNTEAF
v_call: TRBV4-2; d_call: -; j_call: TRBJ1-3; cdr3_aa: ASSLPGSGNTIY
v_call: TRBV5-5; d_call: -; j_call: TRBJ2-7; cdr3_aa: ASSFSSEGEQY
v_call: TRBV6-1; d_call: -; j_call: TRBJ2-2; cdr3_aa: ASSEFGAGELF
v_call: TRBV9; d_call: TRBD2; j_call: TRBJ2-5; cdr3_aa: ASSGGTSGTGETQY
v_call: TRBV2; d_call: TRBD2; j_call: TRBJ2-1; cdr3_aa: ASSPVGGLADNEQF
v_call: TRBV5-1; d_call: -; j_call: TRBJ2-5; cdr3_aa: ASSSQSYSETQY
v_call: TRBV11-2; d_call: TRBD1; j_call: TRBJ2-7; cdr3_aa: ASSSDRGPYEQY
v_call: TRBV7-2; d_call: -; j_call: TRBJ2-7; cdr3_aa: ASSPSLILSYEQY
v_call: TRBV28; d_call: -; j_call: TRBJ2-7; cdr3_aa: ASSPSGVYEQY